This T cell receptor beta chain came from a study of cytomegalovirus exposure and HLA in healthy donors. Germline CDR1 and CDR2: SGHRS and YFSETQ. V was pared by 0 bases and J by 8 bases, with 8 bases of the junction left unmatched. CDR3 size: 15 residues. General observations from the study: Approximately 18,000 TCR beta sequences were associated with HLA alleles at 0.05 false discovery rate in a later analysis.

PCR primers comprised 60 Vbeta and 13 Jbeta primers. Some clones are missing from TCRdb's copy, which holds only in-frame ones; the method was immunoSEQ multiplex PCR. The sample has 150,000 to 200,000 clones, around 80% seen once. About this clone: What it recognizes is unknown.

The chain uses TRBV5-1 and TRBJ2-1; 7 bases fit TRBD2. What was sequenced was PBMCs. This clonotype was obtained from a man in his thirties or forties in good health and CMV-seropositive. The CDR3 DNA reads TGCGCCAGCAGCTTGGTGGCGGGAGTGGGCCATGAGCAGTTCTTC. Translating gives CASSLVAGVGHEQFF. The complete variable domain, with remaining parts taken from reference TRBV5-1 and TRBJ2-1, reads KAGVTQTPRYLIKTRGQQVTLSCSPISGHRSVSWYQQTPGQGLQFLFEYFSETQRNKGNFPGRFSGRQFSNSRSEMNVSTLELGDSALYLCASSLVAGVGHEQFFGPGTRLTVL.